This paragraph covers one T cell receptor (beta chain) sequence. Antigen: not known. This was the immunoSEQ version 4 assay in survey mode. Assay used: immunoSEQ multiplex PCR; TCRdb lists only in-frame clones, some missing. The sample carries about 36,000 clones, 85% recorded once. This sample was included in a study of persistence of HIV-infected CD4 T cells. About the study: Donors were ART-treated; their CMV- and Gag-responding CD4+ T cells were isolated.

Overlapping HIV-1 Gag 15-mer peptides at roughly 1 ug per peptide per mL were used. Sorted nonresponding memory CD4+ T cells were CD40L-negative, CD69-negative, CD45RO-high. CD4+ T cell counts exceeded 400 cells/uL; CMV serology was positive. Germline CDR1 and CDR2: SEHNR and FQNEAQ (reference sequence). There are 17 residues in the CDR3. The V segment lost 5 bases and the J segment 6 bases; nucleotides outside the gene matches: 14. Study outcomes and limitations: Proviral oligoclonality tracked with TCR oligoclonality within the same sorted cells. Degenerate expanded CDR3beta sequences were enriched among CMV- and Gag-responding cells.

The chain joins TRBV7-9 to TRBJ2-1; 9 bases are a match to TRBD1. The sequence derives from an adult with HIV. The donor label of this sample is uncertain. Sequenced material: cultured CD4+ T cells from PBMCs, taken from a patient who received antiretroviral therapy. CDR3 loop: CASSHTGGAPWANEQFF. CDR3 sequence (DNA): TGTGCCAGCAGCCACACAGGGGGCGCTCCTTGGGCCAATGAGCAGTTCTTC.